Listed below are T cell receptor beta chains from one sample, sequenced in a study of blood T cell repertoires in COVID-19. This table comes from immunoSEQ multiplex PCR, and its TCRdb copy is limited to in-frame clones, with some not included. The table shows fewer than 150,000 clones, with 85% to 90% occurring only once. Material: peripheral blood. The receptor source for this set is a woman aged 60 to 75 with COVID-19, enrolled during active disease. CDR3s include the opening cysteine and the closing phenylalanine or tryptophan. The order of the fields is clone size, D gene, J gene, V gene, CDR3 DNA, CDR3 protein. The D gene is left open where the match is weak. Clone sizes are given selectively: once, few, many, or a class where the clone is expanded.

>.|.|TRBJ2-3|TRBV5-1
TGCGCCAGCAGCTCCAACGGGGTAATGCAGTATTTT
CASSSNGVMQYF
>.|.|TRBJ1-1|TRBV10-2
TGCGCCAGCAGTGCCGTAAACACTGAAGCTTTCTTT
CASSAVNTEAFF
>once|TRBD1|TRBJ1-2|TRBV29-1
TGCAGCGTTGACCCGGACAGGTCTTCTGGCTACACCTTC
CSVDPDRSSGYTF
>.|.|TRBJ2-3|TRBV7-2
TGTGCCAGCAGCGCCCTAAGCACAGATACGCAGTATTTT
CASSALSTDTQYF
>.|TRBD1|TRBJ1-6|TRBV4-2
TGTGCCAGCAGCCAAGATCTGGTAAGGTCGTCCCGGGACAGATTCAATTCACCCCTCCACTTT
CASSQDLVRSSRDRFNSPLHF
>.|.|TRBJ1-3|TRBV6-5
TGTGCCAGCAGTTACCCAGGGGACGGAAACACCATATATTTT
CASSYPGDGNTIYF
>few|.|TRBJ1-5|TRBV5-1
TGCGCCAGCAGCCCGGTGGGAGGCAATCAGCCCCAGCATTTT
CASSPVGGNQPQHF
>.|.|TRBJ1-2|TRBV15
TGTGCCACCAGCAGCCTCCCCCAGGGCGGATATGGCTACACCTTC
CATSSLPQGGYGYTF
>once|TRBD1|TRBJ1-1|TRBV19
TGTGCCAGTATCCACGGACAGGGCCGGACTGAAGCTTTCTTT
CASIHGQGRTEAFF
>.|.|TRBJ2-3|TRBV18
TGTGCCAGCTCACCACCCGGAGAGCTTTCGGCAGATACGCAGTATTTT
CASSPPGELSADTQYF
>.|TRBD1|TRBJ2-7|TRBV7-9
TGTGCCAGCAGCCCCCGACAGGGAGCCTACGAGCAGTACTTC
CASSPRQGAYEQYF
>.|TRBD1|TRBJ1-1|TRBV19
TGTGCCAGTAGTATAGCGGGACAGTTGAACACTGAAGCTTTCTTT
CASSIAGQLNTEAFF
>.|.|TRBJ1-1|TRBV7-9
TGTGCCAGCAGCTTAGCTCTGGGGCTGGTGAACACTGAAGCTTTCTTT
CASSLALGLVNTEAFF
>.|.|TRBJ1-2|TRBV7-2
TGTGCCAGCAGCTTAGTCCCGGACAGATTGACCGGCTACACCTTC
CASSLVPDRLTGYTF
>.|TRBD1|TRBJ2-5|TRBV7-9
TGTGCCAGCAGCTTAGTGGGTACAGGGGGACAAGAGACCCAGTACTTC
CASSLVGTGGQETQYF
>.|.|TRBJ1-2|TRBV5-8
TGTGCCAGCAGCCTCCCTCTGACGAGGAACTATGGCTACACCTTC
CASSLPLTRNYGYTF
>.|.|TRBJ2-5|TRBV7-7
TGTGCCAGCAGCGTACCCGGGGGAGAGACCCAGTACTTC
CASSVPGGETQYF
>.|.|TRBJ2-5|TRBV11-2
TGTGCCAGCAGCCCGAGGGTGGGTAGAGAGACCCAGTACTTC
CASSPRVGRETQYF